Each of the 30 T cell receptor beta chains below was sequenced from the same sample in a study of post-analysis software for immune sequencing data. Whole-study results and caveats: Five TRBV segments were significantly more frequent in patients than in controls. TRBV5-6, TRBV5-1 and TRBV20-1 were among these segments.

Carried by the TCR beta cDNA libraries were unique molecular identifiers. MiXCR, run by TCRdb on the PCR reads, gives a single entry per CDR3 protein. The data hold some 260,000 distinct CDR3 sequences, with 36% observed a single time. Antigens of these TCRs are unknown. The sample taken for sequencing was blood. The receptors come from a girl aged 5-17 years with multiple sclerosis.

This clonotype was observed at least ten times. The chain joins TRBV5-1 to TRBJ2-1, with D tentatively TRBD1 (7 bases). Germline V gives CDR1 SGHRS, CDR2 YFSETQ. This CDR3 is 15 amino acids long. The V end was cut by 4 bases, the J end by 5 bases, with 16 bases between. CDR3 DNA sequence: TGCGCCAGCAGCCGTGAGTCAGGGGGGCACAATGAGCAGTTCTTC. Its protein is CASSRESGGHNEQFF.

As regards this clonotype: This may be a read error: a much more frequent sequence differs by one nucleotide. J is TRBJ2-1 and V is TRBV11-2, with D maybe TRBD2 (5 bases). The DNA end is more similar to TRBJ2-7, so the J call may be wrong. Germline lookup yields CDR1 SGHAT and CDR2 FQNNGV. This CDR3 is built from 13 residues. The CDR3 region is CASSPGLINEQYF. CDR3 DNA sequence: TGTGCCAGCAGCCCCGGACTTATCAATGAGCAGTACTTC.

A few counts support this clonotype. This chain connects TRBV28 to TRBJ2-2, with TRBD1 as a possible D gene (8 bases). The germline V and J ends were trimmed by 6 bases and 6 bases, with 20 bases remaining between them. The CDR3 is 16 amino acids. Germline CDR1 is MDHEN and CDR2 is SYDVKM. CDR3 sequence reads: CASSQFGQGGPGELFF. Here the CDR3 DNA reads TGTGCCAGCAGCCAATTTGGACAGGGAGGGCCCGGGGAGCTGTTTTTT. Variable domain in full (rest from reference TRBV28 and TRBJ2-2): DVKVTQSSRYLVKRTGEKVFLECVQDMDHENMFWYRQDPGLGLRLIYFSYDVKMKEKGDIPEGYSVSREKKERFSLILESASTNQTSMYLCASSQFGQGGPGELFFGEGSRLTVL.

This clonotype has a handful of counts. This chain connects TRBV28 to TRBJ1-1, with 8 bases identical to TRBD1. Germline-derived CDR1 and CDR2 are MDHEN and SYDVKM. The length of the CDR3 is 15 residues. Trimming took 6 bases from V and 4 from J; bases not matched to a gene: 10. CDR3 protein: CASSPQGAGVTEAFF. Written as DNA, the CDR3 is TGTGCCAGCAGCCCCCAGGGGGCGGGGGTCACTGAAGCTTTCTTT.

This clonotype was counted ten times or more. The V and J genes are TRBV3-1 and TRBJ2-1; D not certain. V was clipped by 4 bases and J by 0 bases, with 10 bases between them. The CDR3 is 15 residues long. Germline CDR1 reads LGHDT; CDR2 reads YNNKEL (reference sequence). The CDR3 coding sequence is TGTGCCAGCAGCCCGGCAGCACCCTCCTACAATGAGCAGTTCTTC. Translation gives CASSPAAPSYNEQFF.

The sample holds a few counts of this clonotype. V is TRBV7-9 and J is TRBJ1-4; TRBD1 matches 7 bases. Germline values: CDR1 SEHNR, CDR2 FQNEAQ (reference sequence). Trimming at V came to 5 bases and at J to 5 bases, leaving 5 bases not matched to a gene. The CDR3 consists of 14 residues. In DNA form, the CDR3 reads TGTGCCAGCAGCCACAGGGGTGGCAATGAAAAACTGTTTTTT. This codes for CASSHRGGNEKLFF.

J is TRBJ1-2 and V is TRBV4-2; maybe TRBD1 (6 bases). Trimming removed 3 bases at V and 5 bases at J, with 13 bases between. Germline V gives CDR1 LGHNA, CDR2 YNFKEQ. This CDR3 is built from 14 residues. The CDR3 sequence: CASSQTGQGYGYTF. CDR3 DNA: TGTGCCAGCAGCCAGACGGGACAAGGGTATGGCTACACCTTC.

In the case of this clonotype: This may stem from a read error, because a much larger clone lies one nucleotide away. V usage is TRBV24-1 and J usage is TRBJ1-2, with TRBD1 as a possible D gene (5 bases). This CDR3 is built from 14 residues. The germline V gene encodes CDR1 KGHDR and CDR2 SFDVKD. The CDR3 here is CVTSDRGWRDGYTF. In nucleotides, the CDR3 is TGTGTCACCAGTGACCGGGGCTGGAGGGATGGCTACACCTTC.

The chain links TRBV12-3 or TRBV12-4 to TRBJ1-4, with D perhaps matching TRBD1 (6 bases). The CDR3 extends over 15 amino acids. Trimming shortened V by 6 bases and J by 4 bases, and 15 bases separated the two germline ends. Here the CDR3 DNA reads TGTGCCAGCAGGGCCTTGACAGGAGATAATGAAAAACTGTTTTTT. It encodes CASRALTGDNEKLFF.

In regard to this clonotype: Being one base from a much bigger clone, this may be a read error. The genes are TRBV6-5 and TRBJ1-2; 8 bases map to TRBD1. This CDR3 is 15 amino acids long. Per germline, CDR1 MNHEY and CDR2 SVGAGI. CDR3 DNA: TGTGCCAGCAGCCGAACGGACAGGGATAACTATGGCTGCACCTTC. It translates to CASSRTDRDNYGCTF.

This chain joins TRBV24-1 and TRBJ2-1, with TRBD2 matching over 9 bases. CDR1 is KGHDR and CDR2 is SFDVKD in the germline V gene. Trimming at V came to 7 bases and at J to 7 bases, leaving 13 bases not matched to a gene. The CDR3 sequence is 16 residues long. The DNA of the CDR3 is TGTGCCACCAGCCCCCCTGGGCGGGAGGGCCTTAATGAGCAGTTCTTC. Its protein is CATSPPGREGLNEQFF.

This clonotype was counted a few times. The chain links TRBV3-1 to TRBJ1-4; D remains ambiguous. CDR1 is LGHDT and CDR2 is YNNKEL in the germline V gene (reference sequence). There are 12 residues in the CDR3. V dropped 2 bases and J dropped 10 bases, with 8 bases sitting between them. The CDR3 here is CASSQSNVKLFF. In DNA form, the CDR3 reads TGTGCCAGCAGCCAAAGTAACGTAAAACTGTTTTTT.

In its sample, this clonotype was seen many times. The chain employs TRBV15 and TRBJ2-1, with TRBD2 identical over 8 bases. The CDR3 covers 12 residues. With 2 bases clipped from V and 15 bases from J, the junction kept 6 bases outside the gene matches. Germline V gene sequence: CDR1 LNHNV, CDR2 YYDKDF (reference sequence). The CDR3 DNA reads TGTGCCACCAGCAGACTAGCGGGCCGCAGGTTCTTC. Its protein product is CATSRLAGRRFF.

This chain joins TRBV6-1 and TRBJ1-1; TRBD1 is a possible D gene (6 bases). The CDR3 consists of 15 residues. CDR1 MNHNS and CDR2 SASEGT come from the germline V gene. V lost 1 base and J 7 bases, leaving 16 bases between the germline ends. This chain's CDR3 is CASSEVGHLGDEAFF. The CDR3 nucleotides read TGTGCCAGCAGTGAAGTGGGACACCTGGGAGATGAAGCTTTCTTT.

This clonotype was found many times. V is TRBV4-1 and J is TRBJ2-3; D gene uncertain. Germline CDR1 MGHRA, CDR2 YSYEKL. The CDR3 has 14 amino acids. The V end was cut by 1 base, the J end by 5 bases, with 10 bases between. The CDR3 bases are TGCGCCAGCAGCCAAGGGTCGGAGATAGATACGCAGTATTTT. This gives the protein CASSQGSEIDTQYF.

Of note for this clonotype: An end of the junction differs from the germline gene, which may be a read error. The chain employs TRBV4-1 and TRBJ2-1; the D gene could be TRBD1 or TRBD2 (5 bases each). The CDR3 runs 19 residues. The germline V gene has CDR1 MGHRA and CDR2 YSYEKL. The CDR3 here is CAGSQVGTTDRASYNEQFF. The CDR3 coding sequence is TGCGCCGGCAGCCAAGTCGGGACCACCGATCGAGCTAGCTACAACGAGCAGTTCTTC.

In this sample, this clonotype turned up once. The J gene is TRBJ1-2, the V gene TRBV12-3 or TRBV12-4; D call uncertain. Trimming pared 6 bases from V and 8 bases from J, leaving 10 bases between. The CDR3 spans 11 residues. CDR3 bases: TGTGCCAGCAGGGCCCTAAAGGGCTACACCTTC. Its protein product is CASRALKGYTF.

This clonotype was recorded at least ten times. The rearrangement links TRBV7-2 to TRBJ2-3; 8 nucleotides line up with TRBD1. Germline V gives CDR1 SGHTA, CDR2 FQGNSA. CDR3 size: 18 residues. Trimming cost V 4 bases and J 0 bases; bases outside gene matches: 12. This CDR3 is CASSSGQGSLRSTDTQYF. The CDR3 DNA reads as TGTGCCAGCAGCTCAGGACAGGGCAGCTTGCGAAGCACAGATACGCAGTATTTT.

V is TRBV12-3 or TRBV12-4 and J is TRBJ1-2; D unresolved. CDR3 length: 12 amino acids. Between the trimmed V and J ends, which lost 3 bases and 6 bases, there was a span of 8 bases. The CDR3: CASSFGRDGYTF. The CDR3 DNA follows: TGTGCCAGCAGTTTTGGGCGAGATGGCTACACCTTC.

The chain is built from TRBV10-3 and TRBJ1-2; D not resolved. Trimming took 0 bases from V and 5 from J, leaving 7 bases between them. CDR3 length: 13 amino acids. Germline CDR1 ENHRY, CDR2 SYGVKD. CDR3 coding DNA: TGTGCCATCAGTGAGTCAGGGCAGTATGGCTACACCTTC. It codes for CAISESGQYGYTF.

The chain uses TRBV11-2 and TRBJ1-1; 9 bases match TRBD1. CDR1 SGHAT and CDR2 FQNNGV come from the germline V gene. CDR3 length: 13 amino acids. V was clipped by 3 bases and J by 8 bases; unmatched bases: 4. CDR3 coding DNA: TGTGCCAGCAGCTTCCGGGACAGGGACGAAGCTTTCTTT. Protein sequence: CASSFRDRDEAFF.

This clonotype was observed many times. The CDR3 DNA is TGTGCCACCAGCAAGTATTCTAGCGGGGGAGGGGAGACCCAGTACTTC. Its protein product is CATSKYSSGGGETQYF. The chain employs TRBV24-1 and TRBJ2-5, with 10 bases identical to TRBD2. Trimming cost V 7 bases and J 5 bases; bases outside gene matches: 12. The CDR3 consists of 16 residues. Germline CDR1 is KGHDR and CDR2 is SFDVKD.

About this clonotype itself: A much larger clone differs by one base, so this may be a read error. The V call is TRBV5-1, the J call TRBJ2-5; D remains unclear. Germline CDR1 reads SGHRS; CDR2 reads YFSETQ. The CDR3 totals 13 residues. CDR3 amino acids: CVSSFPAQETQYF. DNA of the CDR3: TGCGTCAGCAGCTTCCCAGCCCAAGAGACCCAGTACTTC.

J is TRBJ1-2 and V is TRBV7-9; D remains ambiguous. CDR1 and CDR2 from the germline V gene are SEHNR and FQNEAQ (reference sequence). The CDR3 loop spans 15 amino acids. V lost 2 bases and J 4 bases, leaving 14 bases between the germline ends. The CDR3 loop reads CASSLQEDGFYGYTF. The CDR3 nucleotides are TGTGCCAGCAGCTTACAAGAGGACGGATTCTATGGCTACACCTTC.

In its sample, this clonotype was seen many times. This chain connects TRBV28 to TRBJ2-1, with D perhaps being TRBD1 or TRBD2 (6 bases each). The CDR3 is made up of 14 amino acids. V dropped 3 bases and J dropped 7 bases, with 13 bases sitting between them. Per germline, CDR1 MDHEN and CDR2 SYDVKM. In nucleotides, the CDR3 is TGTGCCAGCAGTTTCCGCTGGGGGGCTAATGAGCAGTTCTTC. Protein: CASSFRWGANEQFF.

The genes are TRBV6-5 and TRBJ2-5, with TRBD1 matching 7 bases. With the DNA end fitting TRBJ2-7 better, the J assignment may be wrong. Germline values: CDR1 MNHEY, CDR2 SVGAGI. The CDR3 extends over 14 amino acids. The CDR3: CASSYGDSSYEQYF. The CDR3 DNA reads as TGTGCCAGCAGTTACGGGGACAGCTCCTACGAGCAGTACTTC.

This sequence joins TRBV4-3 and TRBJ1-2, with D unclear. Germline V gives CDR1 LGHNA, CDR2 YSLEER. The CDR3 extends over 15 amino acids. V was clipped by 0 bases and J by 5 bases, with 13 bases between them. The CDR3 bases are TGCGCCAGCAGCCAAGATCTCTATGTACAGTATGGCTACACCTTC. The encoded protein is CASSQDLYVQYGYTF.

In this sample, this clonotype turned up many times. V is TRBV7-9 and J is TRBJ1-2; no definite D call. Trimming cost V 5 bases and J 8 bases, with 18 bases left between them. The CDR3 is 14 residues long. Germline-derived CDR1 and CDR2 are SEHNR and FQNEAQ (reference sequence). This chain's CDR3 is CASSEVRGVKGYTF. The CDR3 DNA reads TGTGCCAGCAGCGAGGTGCGGGGAGTTAAGGGCTACACCTTC.

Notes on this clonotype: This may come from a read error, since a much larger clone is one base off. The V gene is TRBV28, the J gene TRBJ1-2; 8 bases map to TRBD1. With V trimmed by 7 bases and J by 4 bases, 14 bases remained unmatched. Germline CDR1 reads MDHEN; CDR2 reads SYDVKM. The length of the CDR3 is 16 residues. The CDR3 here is CASTQARDRPVYGYTF. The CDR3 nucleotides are TGTGCCAGCACCCAGGCCCGGGACAGGCCCGTCTATGGCTACACCTTC.

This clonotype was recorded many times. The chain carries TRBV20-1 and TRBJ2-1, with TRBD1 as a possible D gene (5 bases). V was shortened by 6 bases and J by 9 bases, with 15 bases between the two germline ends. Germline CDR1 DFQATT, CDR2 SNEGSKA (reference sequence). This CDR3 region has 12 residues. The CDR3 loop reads CSASNVRAEQFF. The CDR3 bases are TGCAGTGCCAGTAACGTCAGGGCTGAGCAGTTCTTC.